This TCR beta chain was found in a study of PD-L1 blockade in urothelial cancer. Across the study: Bladder-origin urothelial cancer in males described about 90% of the 29 patients. Blood was analyzed 3 weeks (second dose) and 6 weeks after treatment start. The study, taken as a whole, reports: More expansion of tumor-associated blood clones, seen at 3 weeks, marked durable-benefit patients.

Repertoires were generated with immunoSEQ multiplex PCR, while TCRdb's copy carries only in-frame clones and drops some. The sample holds about 72,000 clones, approximately 86% seen once. Concerning this clone itself: Its specificity is unknown.

Sample time point: pretreatment peripheral blood. The CDR3 consists of 14 residues. Germline trimming cut 4 bases from V and 3 bases from J; bases unmatched to any gene: 2. Looked up from germline, CDR1 is SGHAT and CDR2 is FQNNGV. V is TRBV11-2 and J is TRBJ1-3; 8 bases align to TRBD1. The specimen was PBMCs, collected around atezolizumab (anti-PD-L1) treatment. The sequence was obtained from a man in his sixties with urothelial cancer. The CDR3: CASSYDRGGNTIYF. The CDR3 region has the DNA TGTGCCAGCAGCTATGACAGGGGTGGAAACACCATATATTTT.